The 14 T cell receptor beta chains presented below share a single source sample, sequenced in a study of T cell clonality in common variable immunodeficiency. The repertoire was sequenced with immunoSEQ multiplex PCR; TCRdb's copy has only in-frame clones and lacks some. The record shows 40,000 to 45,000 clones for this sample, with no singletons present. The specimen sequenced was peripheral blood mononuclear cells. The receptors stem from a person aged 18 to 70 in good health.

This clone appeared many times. CDR3: CASRETPTSPNEQFF. The sequenced CDR3 bases are TGTGCCAGCAGGGAGACTCCCACCTCACCAAATGAG. The chain couples TRBV5-5 to TRBJ2-1; D is ambiguous. The read terminates 3 residues before the CDR3 end, so the remaining end is supplied by the germline J gene. This CDR3 has 15 residues. In germline, CDR1 is SGHKS, CDR2 YYEKEE (reference sequence). The V end lost 5 bases, the J end lost 7 bases, and 19 bases lay between the germline ends.

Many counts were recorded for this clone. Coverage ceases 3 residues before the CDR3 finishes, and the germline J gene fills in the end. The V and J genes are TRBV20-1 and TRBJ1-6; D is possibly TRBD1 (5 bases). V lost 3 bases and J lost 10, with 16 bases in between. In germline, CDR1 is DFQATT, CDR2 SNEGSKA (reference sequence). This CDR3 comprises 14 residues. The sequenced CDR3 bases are TGCAGTGCTAGTCCCGTGTTAGGGGCATCACCC. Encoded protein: CSASPVLGASP. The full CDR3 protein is CSASPVLGASPLHF.

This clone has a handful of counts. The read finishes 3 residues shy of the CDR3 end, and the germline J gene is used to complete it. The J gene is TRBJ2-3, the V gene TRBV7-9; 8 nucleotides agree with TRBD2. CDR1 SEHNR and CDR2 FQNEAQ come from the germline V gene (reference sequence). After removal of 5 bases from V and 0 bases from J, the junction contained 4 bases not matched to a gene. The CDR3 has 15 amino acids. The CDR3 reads CASSPRGESTDTQYF. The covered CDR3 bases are TGTGCCAGCAGCCCGCGGGGGGAGAGCACAGATACG.

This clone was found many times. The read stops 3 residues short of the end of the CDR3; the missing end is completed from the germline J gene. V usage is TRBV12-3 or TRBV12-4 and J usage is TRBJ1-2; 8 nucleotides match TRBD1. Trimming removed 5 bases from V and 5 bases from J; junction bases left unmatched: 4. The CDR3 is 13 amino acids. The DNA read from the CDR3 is TGTGCCAGCAGTCTTGGACAGGGATATGGC. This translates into CASSLGQGYG. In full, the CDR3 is CASSLGQGYGYTF.

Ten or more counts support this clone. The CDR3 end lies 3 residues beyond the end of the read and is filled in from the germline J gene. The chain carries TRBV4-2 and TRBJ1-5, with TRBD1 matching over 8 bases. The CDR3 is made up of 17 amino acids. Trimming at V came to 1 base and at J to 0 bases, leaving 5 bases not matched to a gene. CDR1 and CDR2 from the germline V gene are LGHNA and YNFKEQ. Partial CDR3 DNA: TGTGCCAGCAGCCAAGTTGGGACAGGTAATAGCAATCAGCCC. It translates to CASSQVGTGNSNQP. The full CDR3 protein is CASSQVGTGNSNQPQHF.

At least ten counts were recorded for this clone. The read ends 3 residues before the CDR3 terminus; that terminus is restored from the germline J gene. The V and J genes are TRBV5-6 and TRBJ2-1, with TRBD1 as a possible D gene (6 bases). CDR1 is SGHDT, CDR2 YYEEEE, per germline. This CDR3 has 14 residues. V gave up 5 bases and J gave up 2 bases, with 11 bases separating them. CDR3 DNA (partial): TGTGCCAGCAGTGGACAGTCGACCTACAATGAG. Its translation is CASSGQSTYNE. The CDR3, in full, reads CASSGQSTYNEQFF. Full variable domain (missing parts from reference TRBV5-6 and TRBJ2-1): DAGVTQSPTHLIKTRGQQVTLRCSPKSGHDTVSWYQQALGQGPQFIFQYYEEEERQRGNFPDRFSGHQFPNYSSELNVNALLLGDSALYLCASSGQSTYNEQFFGPGTRLTVL.

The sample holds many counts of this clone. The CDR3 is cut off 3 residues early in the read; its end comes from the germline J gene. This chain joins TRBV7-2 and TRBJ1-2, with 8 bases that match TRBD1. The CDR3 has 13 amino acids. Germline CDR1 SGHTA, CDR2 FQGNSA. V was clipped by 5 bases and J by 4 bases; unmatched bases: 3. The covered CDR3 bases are TGTGCCAGCAGCCCCGGACAGGGCTATGGC. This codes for CASSPGQGYG. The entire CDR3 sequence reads CASSPGQGYGYTF.

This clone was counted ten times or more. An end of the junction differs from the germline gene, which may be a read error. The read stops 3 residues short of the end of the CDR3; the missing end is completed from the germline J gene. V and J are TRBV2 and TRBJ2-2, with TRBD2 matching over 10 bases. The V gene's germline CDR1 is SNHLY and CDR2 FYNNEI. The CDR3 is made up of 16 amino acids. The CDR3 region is CASKSNSGRATGQLFF. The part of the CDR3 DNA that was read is TGTGCCAGCAAAAGCAACAGCGGGAGGGCCACCGGGCAG.

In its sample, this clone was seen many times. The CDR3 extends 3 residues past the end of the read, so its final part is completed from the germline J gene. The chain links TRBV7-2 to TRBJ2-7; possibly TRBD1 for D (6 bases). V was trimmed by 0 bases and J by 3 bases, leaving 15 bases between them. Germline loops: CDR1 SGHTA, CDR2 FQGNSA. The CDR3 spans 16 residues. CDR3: CASSLAGMTGNYEQYF. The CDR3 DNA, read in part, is TGTGCCAGCAGCTTAGCGGGGATGACAGGAAACTACGAG.

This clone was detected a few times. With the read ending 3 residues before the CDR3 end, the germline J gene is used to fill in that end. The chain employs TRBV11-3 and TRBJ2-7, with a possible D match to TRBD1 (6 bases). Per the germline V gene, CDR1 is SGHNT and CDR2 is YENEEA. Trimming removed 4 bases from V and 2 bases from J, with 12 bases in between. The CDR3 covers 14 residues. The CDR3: CASSWTAGAYEQYF. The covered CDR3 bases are TGTGCCAGCAGCTGGACAGCCGGGGCCTACGAG.

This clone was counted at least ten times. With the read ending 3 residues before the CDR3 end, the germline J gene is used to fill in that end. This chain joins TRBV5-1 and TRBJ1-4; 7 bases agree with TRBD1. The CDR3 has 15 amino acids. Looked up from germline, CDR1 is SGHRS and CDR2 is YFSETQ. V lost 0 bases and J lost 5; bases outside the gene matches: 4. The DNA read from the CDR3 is TGCGCCAGCAGCTTGGGCGACAGGGAGAATGAAAAA. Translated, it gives CASSLGDRENEK. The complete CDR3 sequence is CASSLGDRENEKLFF.

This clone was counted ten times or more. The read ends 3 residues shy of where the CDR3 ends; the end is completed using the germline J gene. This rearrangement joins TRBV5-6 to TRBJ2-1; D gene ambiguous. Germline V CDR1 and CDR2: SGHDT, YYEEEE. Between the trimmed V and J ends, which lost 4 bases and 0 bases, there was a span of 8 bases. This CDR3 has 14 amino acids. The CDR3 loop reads CASSLDDSYNEQFF. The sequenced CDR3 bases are TGTGCCAGCAGCCTAGACGACTCCTACAATGAG.

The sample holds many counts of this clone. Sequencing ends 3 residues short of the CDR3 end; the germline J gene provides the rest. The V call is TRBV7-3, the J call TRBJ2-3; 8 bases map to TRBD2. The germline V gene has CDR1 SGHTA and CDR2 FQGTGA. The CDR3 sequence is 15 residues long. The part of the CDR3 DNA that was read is TGTGCCAGCAGCTCTGAGAGCGGGGGTTGGGGCACG. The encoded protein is CASSSESGGWGT. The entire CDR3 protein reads CASSSESGGWGTQYF.

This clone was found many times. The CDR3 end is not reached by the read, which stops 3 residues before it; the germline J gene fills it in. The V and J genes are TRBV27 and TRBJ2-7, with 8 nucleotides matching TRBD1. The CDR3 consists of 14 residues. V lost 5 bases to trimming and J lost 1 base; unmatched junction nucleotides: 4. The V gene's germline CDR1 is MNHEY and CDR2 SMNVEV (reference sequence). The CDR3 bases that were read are TGTGCCAGCAGTGACAGGGGAAAATCCTACGAG. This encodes CASSDRGKSYE. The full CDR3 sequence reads CASSDRGKSYEQYF.